What follows are 5 T cell receptor beta chains derived from one specimen sequenced in a study of blood T cell repertoires in COVID-19. Repertoires were generated with immunoSEQ multiplex PCR, while TCRdb's copy carries only in-frame clones and drops some. The sample has about 120,000 clones, 88% seen once. Sequenced: peripheral blood. The receptors come from a man between 45 and 60 years old with acute or convalescent COVID-19.

The chain combines TRBV6-5 with TRBJ1-3; 7 positions match TRBD1. J lost 4 bases, V lost 6 bases, and 6 bases had no gene match. Germline V lookup: CDR1 MNHEY, CDR2 SVGAGI. This CDR3 region has 14 residues. The CDR3 DNA follows: TGTGCCAGCAGCCTGACAGGGTCGGGAAACACCATATATTTT. Protein sequence: CASSLTGSGNTIYF.

The chain recombines TRBV19 with TRBJ1-2, with a tentative D call TRBD1 (5 bases). The CDR3 has 14 amino acids. Deletions cut 11 bases from V and 1 base from J, with 17 bases between. Germline CDR1 reads LNHDA; CDR2 reads SQIVND (reference sequence). CDR3: CALVWGGDNYGYTF. The DNA for the CDR3 is TGTGCCCTAGTATGGGGGGGGGATAACTATGGCTACACCTTC.

This clone was counted a few times. J is TRBJ2-1 and V is TRBV7-6; 7 bases agree with TRBD1. From germline, CDR1 is SGHVS and CDR2 FNYEAQ. This CDR3 has 14 residues. V was clipped by 1 base and J by 5 bases; unmatched bases: 2. The CDR3 loop is CASSLVQGNNEQFF. CDR3 DNA: TGTGCCAGCAGCTTAGTACAGGGGAACAATGAGCAGTTCTTC. Combining the CDR3 with reference TRBV7-6 and TRBJ2-1 gives the whole variable domain GAGVSQSPRYKVTKRGQDVALRCDPISGHVSLYWYRQALGQGPEFLTYFNYEAQQDKSGLPNDRFSAERPEGSISTLTIQRTEQRDSAMYRCASSLVQGNNEQFFGPGTRLTVL.

The rearrangement joins TRBV28 to TRBJ2-7; 7 nucleotides line up with TRBD1. Germline CDR1 MDHEN, CDR2 SYDVKM. J gave up 0 bases and V 10 bases, and 3 bases lay outside the gene matches. The CDR3 totals 12 residues. CDR3: CATGTDSYEQYF. CDR3 nucleotides: TGTGCCACCGGGACAGACTCCTACGAGCAGTACTTC.

This sequence joins TRBV5-1 and TRBJ2-2, with TRBD2 matching 11 bases. Germline V gene sequence: CDR1 SGHRS, CDR2 YFSETQ. CDR3 length: 16 residues. J lost 5 bases, V lost 4 bases, and 7 bases had no gene match. The CDR3 region is CASSPPLAGDTGELFF. Written as DNA, the CDR3 is TGCGCCAGCAGCCCCCCACTAGCGGGAGATACCGGGGAGCTGTTTTTT.